This T cell receptor (beta chain) originates from a study of beta chain features in type 1 diabetes (dated by TCRdb to between 2017 and 2018). General notes on the study: No differences in mean age, gender distribution, total cell number or subset yield were found between patients and healthy donors. A total of roughly 100 million sorted cells were examined across all samples, and the number of cells per subset was strongly correlated with RNA yield. In the study, TCRB repertoires of sorted circulating CD4+ T cell subsets from recently diagnosed type 1 diabetes patients were compared with those of matched healthy donors. Regulatory and stem cell-like memory subsets were isolated from only 8 patients and about eight healthy donors, whereas naive and central memory subsets came from all 30 or so donors.

In this sample, this clone turned up a few times. There is no known antigen for this receptor. The sample holds no much larger clone one base away, and base qualities are not on file. A single peripheral blood draw of approximately 100 mL on average was collected from each donor into heparinised tubes. Naive, central memory, regulatory and stem cell-like memory CD4+ T cells were sorted on a BD FACSAria II using a panel including CD45RO, CCR7, CD25, CD127, CD95 and CD27. A purity above 95% was achieved for all sorted populations. Right away, PBMCs were isolated by Lymphoprep density gradient centrifugation and were stained directly, with no culture step. So that batch effects would be minimized, each experiment stained and sorted samples in pairs, pairing one healthy donor with one patient. On the study overall, not on this receptor specifically: Only small numbers of individuals were included in the HLA sub-analyses, which left unresolved whether HLA type had any influence on TCRB rearrangement. The naive, central memory and regulatory TCRB repertoires appeared to resemble one another more closely among patients than among healthy donors. PCR might favor shorter templates, but patient and control samples were amplified and corrected together, so any skew would affect both groups equally. Because cDNA rather than genomic DNA was sequenced, highly expressing activated cells could have been over-represented, although no difference in activation and CD3 levels was found between groups. At VDJ recombination sites, type 1 diabetes patients had fewer insertions and more deleted nucleotides, which implies abnormalities in thymic rearrangement. A moderate but significant shortening of TCRB CDR3 length was observed in type 1 diabetes patients in all four CD4+ subsets.

The entire isolated RNA was reverse transcribed using the High Capacity cDNA Reverse Transcription Kit, and thus expressed TCRB transcripts were sequenced. Deep immunoSEQ sequencing was applied to naive, central memory and regulatory T cell samples, giving an average of about 3.6 million total reads per sample. Sorted cells were lysed in RLT buffer and RNA was extracted with DNase-treated RNeasy Micro or Mini kits, depending on cell number. To prevent cross-contamination, every cell subset was processed on its own, while patient and healthy donor samples were processed together. The immunoSEQ multiplex PCR was used to amplify TCRB sequences from cDNA, yielding 87-bp fragments that span the CDR3 region. Amplicons were sequenced on the Illumina HiSeq platform. In the authors' own workflow: PCR bias was corrected computationally using synthetic template baselines, and reads within Hamming distance 2 were collapsed, with unmergeable singletons discarded. Reads were aligned against IMGT to assign V, D and J genes, CDR3 length and insertions or deletions at six rearrangement sites. Within each subset, clonotype counts were normalized to sorted cell number, after which true diversity and Gini coefficients were computed with the tcR R package. The overlap coefficient, calculated on TCRB nucleotide sequences, was used to quantify repertoire sharing. Out-of-frame TCRB sequences from naive cells were analyzed as a proxy for the pre-selection repertoire. Held by TCRdb, this immuneACCESS table contains in-frame sequences only and omits some clones. Under half of the omission traces to an unresolved V gene where checked; the cause of the rest is unknown. That table supplies the V and J calls and clone size; D and trimming were determined from the DNA. The sample table contains 230,000 or so clones; only one count was recorded for 16% of them. 0.085% of the sample belongs to the ten largest clones.

CDR1 and CDR2 were assigned from the germline V gene (reference sequence) as LNHDA and SQIVND. Its CDR3 holds 13 amino acids, cysteine through phenylalanine. Here the CDR3 DNA is all that survives: 39 bases in frame from base 1. The V and J ends are trimmed by 3 bases and 2 bases, leaving 8 bases between them. This clonotype was sampled from a man under 40 with type 1 diabetes. Sequencing input: naive CD4+ T cells from blood. The cell subset or site label on this specimen signifies: true naive CD4+ T cells. The chain couples TRBV19 to TRBJ2-7; the D gene is perhaps TRBD1, from 6 matching bases. The CDR3 protein sequence reads: CASSMDRPYEQYF. The bases are TGTGCCAGTAGTATGGACAGACCCTACGAGCAGTACTTC.